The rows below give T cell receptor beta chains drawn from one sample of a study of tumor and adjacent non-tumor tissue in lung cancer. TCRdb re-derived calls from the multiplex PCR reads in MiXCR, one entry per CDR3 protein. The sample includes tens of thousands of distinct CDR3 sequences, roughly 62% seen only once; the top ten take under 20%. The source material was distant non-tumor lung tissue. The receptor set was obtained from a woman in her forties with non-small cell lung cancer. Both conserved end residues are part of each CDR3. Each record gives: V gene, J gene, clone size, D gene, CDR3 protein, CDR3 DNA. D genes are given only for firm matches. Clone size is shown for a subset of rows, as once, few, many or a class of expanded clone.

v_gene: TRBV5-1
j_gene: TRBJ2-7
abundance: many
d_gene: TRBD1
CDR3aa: CASSLQGGRPKGNEQYF
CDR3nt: TGCGCCAGCAGCTTACAGGGGGGCCGACCCAAAGGGAACGAGCAGTACTTC

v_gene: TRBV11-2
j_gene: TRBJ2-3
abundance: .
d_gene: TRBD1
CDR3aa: CASSLTGFGTDTQYF
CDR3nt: TGTGCCAGCAGCCTGACAGGGTTCGGCACAGATACGCAGTATTTT

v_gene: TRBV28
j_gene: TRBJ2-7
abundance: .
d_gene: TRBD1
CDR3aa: CTSMGQGIYEQYF
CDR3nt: TGTACCAGCATGGGACAGGGGATCTACGAGCAGTACTTC

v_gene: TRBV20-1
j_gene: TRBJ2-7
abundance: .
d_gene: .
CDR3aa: CSASWDNKPYGQYF
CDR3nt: TGCAGTGCTAGCTGGGATAATAAACCCTACGGGCAGTACTTC

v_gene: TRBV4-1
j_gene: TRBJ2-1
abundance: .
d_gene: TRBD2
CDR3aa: CASSLVSGRALGEQFF
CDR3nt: TGCGCTAGCAGCCTAGTCAGCGGGAGGGCCTTGGGTGAGCAGTTCTTC

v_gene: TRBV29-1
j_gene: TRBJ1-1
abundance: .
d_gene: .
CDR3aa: CSVRARGAWNTEAFF
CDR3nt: TGCAGCGTTAGAGCAAGGGGGGCCTGGAACACTGAAGCTTTCTTT

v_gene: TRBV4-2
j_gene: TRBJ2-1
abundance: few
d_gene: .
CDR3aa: CASSQDYMGVSREQFF
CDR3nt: TGTGCCAGCAGCCAAGATTACATGGGAGTGTCGCGGGAGCAGTTCTTC

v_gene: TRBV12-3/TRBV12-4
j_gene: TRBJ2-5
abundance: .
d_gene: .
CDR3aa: CASSLVGLAVQETQYF
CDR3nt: TGTGCCAGCAGTTTAGTAGGTTTAGCGGTCCAAGAGACCCAATACTTC

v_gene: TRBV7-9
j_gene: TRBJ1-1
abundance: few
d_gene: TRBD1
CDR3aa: CASSLSTGRNTEAFF
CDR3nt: TGTGCCAGCAGCTTATCGACAGGGCGGAACACTGAAGCTTTCTTT

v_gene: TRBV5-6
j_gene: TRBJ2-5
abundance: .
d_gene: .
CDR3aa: CASSFLLRGPDPWEIQYF
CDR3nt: TGTGCCAGCAGCTTCCTATTGCGGGGGCCGGATCCCTGGGAGATCCAGTACTTC

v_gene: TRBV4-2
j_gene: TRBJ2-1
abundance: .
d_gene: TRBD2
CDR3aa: CASSQDYRTSGTYDEQFF
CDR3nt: TGTGCTAGTAGCCAAGATTACCGGACTAGCGGGACCTACGATGAGCAGTTCTTC

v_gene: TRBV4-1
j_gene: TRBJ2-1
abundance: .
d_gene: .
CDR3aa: CGGSQDGGGPGVNEQFF
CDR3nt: TGCGGCGGCAGCCAAGATGGTGGTGGACCAGGGGTCAATGAGCAGTTCTTC

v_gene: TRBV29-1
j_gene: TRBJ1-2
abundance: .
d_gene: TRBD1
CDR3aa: CSVEQGAYGYTF
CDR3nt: TGCAGCGTTGAACAGGGGGCCTATGGCTACACCTTC

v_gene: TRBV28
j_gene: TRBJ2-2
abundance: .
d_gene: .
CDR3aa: CASGGRGSGLGTGDLFF
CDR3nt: TGTGCCAGCGGAGGGCGTGGAAGCGGATTGGGGACCGGGGATCTGTTTTTT

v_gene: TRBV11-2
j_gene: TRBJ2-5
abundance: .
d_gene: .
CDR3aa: CTSGLVGRRAQETQYF
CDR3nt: TGTACCAGCGGCTTAGTCGGGCGGAGGGCCCAAGAGACCCAGTACTTC

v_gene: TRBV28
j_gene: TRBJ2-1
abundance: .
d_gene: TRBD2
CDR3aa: CASQKRLAGEDNEPFF
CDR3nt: TGTGCCAGCCAGAAGAGGCTTGCGGGAGAGGACAATGAGCCGTTCTTC

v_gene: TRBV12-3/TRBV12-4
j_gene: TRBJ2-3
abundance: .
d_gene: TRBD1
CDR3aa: CASRMDRDGDTQYF
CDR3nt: TGTGCTAGCAGGATGGACAGGGACGGAGATACGCAGTATTTT

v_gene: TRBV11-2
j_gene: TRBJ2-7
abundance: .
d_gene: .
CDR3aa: CASSLTQDEEYF
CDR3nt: TGCGCCAGCAGCTTAACACAGGACGAGGAGTACTTC

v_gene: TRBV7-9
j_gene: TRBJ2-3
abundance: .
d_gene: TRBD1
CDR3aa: CAISSGDRGLTDTQYF
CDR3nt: TGTGCCATCAGCTCAGGCGACAGGGGGCTTACAGATACGCAGTATTTT

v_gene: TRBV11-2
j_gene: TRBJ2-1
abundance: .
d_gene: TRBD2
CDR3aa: CASSSRIITSGGLMEQFF
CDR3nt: TGTGCCAGCAGCTCGCGCATCATAACTAGCGGGGGACTAATGGAGCAGTTCTTC

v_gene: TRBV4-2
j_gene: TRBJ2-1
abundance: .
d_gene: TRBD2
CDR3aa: CVSSPSGGFDNGQFF
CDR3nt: TGTGTCAGCAGCCCGAGCGGGGGGTTCGACAATGGGCAGTTCTTC

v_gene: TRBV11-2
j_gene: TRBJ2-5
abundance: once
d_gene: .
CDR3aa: CASSLVGRRARETHYF
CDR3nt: TGTGCCAGCAGCTTAGTCGGGCGGAGGGCCCGAGAGACCCATTACTTC

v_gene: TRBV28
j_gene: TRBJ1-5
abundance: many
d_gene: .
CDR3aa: CASNMWAQPQHF
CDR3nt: TGTGCCAGTAACATGTGGGCCCAGCCCCAGCATTTT

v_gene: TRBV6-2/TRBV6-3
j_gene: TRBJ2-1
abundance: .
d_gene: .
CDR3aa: CASRLSGWLYNEQFF
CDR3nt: TGTGCCAGCAGGCTAAGCGGGTGGTTGTATAATGAGCAGTTCTTC

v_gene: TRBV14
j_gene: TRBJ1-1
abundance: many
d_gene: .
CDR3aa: CASSQDKWAGITTEAFF
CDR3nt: TGTGCCAGCAGCCAAGATAAGTGGGCAGGGATCACCACTGAAGCTTTCTTT

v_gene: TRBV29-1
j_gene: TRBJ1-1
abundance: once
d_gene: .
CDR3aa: CSVEGGFNMGEIDAEALF
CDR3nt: TGTAGCGTTGAAGGGGGGTTCAACATGGGAGAGATTGACGCTGAAGCTCTCTTT

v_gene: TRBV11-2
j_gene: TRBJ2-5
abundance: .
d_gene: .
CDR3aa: CTSNLGLGVGVQETQYF
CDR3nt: TGTACCAGCAACTTAGGTCTGGGTGTCGGGGTACAAGAGACCCAGTACTTC

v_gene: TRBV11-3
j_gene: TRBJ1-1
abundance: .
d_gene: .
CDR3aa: CAGTRTDNTEAFF
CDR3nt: TGTGCCGGCACCAGGACAGATAACACTGAAGCTTTCTTT

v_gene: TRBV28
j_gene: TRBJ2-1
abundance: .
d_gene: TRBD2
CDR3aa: CASSRGLAGINDRFF
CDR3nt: TGTGCCAGCAGCCGGGGACTAGCGGGCATAAATGATCGGTTCTTC

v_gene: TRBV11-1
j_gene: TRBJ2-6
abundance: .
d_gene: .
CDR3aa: CASSPSGARVNVLTF
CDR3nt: TGTGCCAGCAGCCCCTCGGGGGCTAGGGTCAACGTCCTGACTTTC

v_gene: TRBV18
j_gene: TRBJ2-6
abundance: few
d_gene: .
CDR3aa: CASSVRTTGANVLTF
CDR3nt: TGTGCCAGCTCAGTTCGCACAACTGGGGCCAACGTCCTGACTTTC

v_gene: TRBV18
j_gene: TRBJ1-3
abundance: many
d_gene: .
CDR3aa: CASSTTGEVTGNTIYF
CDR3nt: TGTGCCAGCTCAACCACAGGAGAGGTGACTGGAAACACCATATATTTT

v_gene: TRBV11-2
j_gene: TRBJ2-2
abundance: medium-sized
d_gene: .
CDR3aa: CASSLIMSPFTGELFF
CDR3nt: TGTGCCAGCAGCTTAATAATGTCTCCGTTCACCGGGGAGCTGTTTTTT

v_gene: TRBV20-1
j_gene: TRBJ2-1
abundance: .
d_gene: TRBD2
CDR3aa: CSARDHYRVEAGVSYNEQFF
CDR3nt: TGCAGTGCTAGAGATCATTACAGGGTGGAAGCGGGAGTGTCCTACAATGAGCAGTTCTTC

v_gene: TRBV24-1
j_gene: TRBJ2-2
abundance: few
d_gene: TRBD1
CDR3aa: CATSDPDRGGNTGELFF
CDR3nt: TGTGCCACCAGTGATCCGGACAGGGGAGGGAACACCGGGGAGCTGTTTTTT

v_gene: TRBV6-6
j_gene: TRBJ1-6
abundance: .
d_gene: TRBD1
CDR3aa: CDSSLWTGEYSPLLF
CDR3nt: TGTGACAGCAGTTTATGGACAGGGGAGTATTCACCCCTCCTCTTT